These T cell receptor beta chains were read from a single sample in a study of blood T cell repertoires in COVID-19. Repertoires were generated with immunoSEQ multiplex PCR, while TCRdb's copy carries only in-frame clones and drops some. Of approximately 200,000 clones listed, around four fifths are singletons. What was sequenced was peripheral blood. These receptors were obtained from a woman aged 55-69 years who had recovered from COVID-19. The CDR3 runs from the conserved cysteine through the conserved F or W. D genes are given only for firm matches. Not all rows give a size; the values are once, few, many and, for expanded clones, a class.

>TRBV6-5|TRBJ1-1|TRBD1|-
TGTGCCAGCAGGCCGAGGACAGGGACCTTCACTGAAGCTTTCTTT
CASRPRTGTFTEAFF
>TRBV24-1|TRBJ1-4|TRBD1|-
TGTGCCACCTCGCAGGGGGCAAAGAGTGAAAAACTGTTTTTT
CATSQGAKSEKLFF
>TRBV9|TRBJ2-7|-|-
TGTGCCAGCAGCGCCCGGGACATACCCTACGAGCAGTACTTC
CASSARDIPYEQYF
>TRBV29-1|TRBJ1-2|-|once
TGCAGCGTTATGGGGGCTGGCTATGGCTACACCTTC
CSVMGAGYGYTF
>TRBV7-8|TRBJ1-3|TRBD1|-
TGTGCCAGCAGCTCCATGGACAGGCCCTTAATCTCTGGAAACACCATATATTTT
CASSSMDRPLISGNTIYF
>TRBV5-1|TRBJ2-5|-|-
TGCGCCAGCAGCAGACCGGGACGGGGGACCCCGGGGACCCAGTACTTC
CASSRPGRGTPGTQYF
>TRBV7-2|TRBJ2-7|-|-
TGTGCCAGCACCGCCACCGCGCCCTACGAGCAGTACTTC
CASTATAPYEQYF
>TRBV7-3|TRBJ1-3|-|-
TGTGCCAGCAGTCGGAGCCCTGGAAACACCATATATTTT
CASSRSPGNTIYF
>TRBV27|TRBJ2-1|-|few
TGTGCCAGCAGTCTCCTGACTCCGAGCTCCTACAATGAGCAGTTCTTC
CASSLLTPSSYNEQFF
>TRBV6-5|TRBJ1-1|TRBD1|-
TGTGCCAGCAGTTCCCGACAGGGACTAGGGGCTTTCTTT
CASSSRQGLGAFF
>TRBV27|TRBJ1-6|TRBD1|-
TGTGCCAGCAGAGCGGGACAGGGGGCAAGCTCCTATAATTCACCCCTCCACTTT
CASRAGQGASSYNSPLHF
>TRBV19|TRBJ1-2|TRBD1|few
TGTGCCAGTAGTTCCAGGACAGGGGAATATTATGGCTACACCTTC
CASSSRTGEYYGYTF
>TRBV2|TRBJ2-7|-|-
TGTGCCAGCAGCGGGGGAGCAGGTCTGAGGGAGCAGTACTTC
CASSGGAGLREQYF
>TRBV18|TRBJ2-5|TRBD1|-
TGTGCCAGCTCACCGGGGACAGGGGGTCGAGAGACCCAGTACTTC
CASSPGTGGRETQYF
>TRBV10-1|TRBJ1-1|-|-
TGCGCCAGCACTCAGAGGGTCGGACAGCGCATGAACACTGAAGCTTTCTTT
CASTQRVGQRMNTEAFF
>TRBV4-2|TRBJ2-2|-|-
TGTGCCAGCAGCCAAGAAACTAGAACGGGAGGGGAGCTGTTTTTT
CASSQETRTGGELFF